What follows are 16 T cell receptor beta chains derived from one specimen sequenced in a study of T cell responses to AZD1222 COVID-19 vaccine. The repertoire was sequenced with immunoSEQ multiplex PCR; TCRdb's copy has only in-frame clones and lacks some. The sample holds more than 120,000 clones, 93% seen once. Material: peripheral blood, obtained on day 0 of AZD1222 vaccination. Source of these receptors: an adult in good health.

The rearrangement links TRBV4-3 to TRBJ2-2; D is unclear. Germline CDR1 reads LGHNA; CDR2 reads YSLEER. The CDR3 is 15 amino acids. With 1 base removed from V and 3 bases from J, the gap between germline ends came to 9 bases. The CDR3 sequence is CASSQARADTGELFF. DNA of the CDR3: TGCGCCAGCAGCCAAGCCCGGGCCGACACCGGGGAGCTGTTTTTT.

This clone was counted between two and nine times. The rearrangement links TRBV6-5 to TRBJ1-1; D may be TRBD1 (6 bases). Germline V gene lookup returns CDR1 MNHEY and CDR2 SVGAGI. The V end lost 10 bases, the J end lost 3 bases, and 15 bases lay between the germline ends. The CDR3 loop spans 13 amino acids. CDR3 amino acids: CATSRTAYTEAFF. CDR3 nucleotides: TGTGCCACATCCCGGACAGCCTACACTGAAGCTTTCTTT.

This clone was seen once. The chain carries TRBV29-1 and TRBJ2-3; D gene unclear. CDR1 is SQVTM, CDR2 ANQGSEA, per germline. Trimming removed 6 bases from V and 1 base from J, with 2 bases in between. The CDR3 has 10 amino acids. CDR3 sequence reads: CSVGTDTQYF. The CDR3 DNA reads TGCAGCGTAGGCACAGATACGCAGTATTTT.

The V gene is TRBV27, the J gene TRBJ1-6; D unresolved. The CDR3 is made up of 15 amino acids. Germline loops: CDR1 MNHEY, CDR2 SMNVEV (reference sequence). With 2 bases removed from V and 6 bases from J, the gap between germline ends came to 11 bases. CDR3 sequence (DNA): TGTGCCAGCAGTTTACGGCCGCGTTCTAATTCACCCCTCCACTTT. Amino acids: CASSLRPRSNSPLHF.

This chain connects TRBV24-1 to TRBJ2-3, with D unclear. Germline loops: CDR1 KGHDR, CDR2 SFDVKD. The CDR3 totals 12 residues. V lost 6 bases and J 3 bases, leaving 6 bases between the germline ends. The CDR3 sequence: CATSSPTDTQYF. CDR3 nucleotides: TGTGCCACCAGTTCCCCAACAGATACGCAGTATTTT.

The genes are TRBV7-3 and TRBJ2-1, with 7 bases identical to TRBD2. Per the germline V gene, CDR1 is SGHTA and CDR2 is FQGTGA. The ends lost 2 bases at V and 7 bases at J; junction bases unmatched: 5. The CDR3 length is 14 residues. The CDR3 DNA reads TGTGCCAGCAGCTTAGGTGCGGGAGAGAATGAGCAGTTCTTC. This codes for CASSLGAGENEQFF.

CDR3 sequence (DNA): TGCAGCGTTGCAGGGGCCATCTCTGGAAACACCATATATTTT. Translating gives CSVAGAISGNTIYF. The rearrangement joins TRBV29-1 to TRBJ1-3; TRBD1 is a possible D gene (6 bases). CDR1 and CDR2 (germline): SQVTM, ANQGSEA. V dropped 4 bases and J dropped 0 bases, with 10 bases sitting between them. The CDR3 has 14 amino acids.

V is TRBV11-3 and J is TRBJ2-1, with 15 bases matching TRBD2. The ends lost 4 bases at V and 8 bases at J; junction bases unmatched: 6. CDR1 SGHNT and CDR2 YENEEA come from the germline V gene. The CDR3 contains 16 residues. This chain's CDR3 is CASSSTGTSGRHEQFF. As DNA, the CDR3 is TGTGCCAGCAGCTCTACCGGGACTAGCGGGAGGCATGAGCAGTTCTTC.

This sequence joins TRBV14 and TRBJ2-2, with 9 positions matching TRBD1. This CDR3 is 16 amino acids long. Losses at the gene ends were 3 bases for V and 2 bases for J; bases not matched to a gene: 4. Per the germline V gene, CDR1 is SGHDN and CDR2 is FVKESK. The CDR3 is CASSHRTGVNTGELFF. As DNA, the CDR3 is TGTGCCAGCAGCCATCGGACAGGGGTAAACACCGGGGAGCTGTTTTTT.

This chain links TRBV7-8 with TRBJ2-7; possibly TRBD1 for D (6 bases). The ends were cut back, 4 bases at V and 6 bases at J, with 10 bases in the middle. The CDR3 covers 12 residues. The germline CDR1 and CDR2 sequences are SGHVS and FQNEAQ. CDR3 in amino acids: CASSSPGVEQYF. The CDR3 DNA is TGTGCCAGCAGCTCCCCAGGGGTCGAGCAGTACTTC.

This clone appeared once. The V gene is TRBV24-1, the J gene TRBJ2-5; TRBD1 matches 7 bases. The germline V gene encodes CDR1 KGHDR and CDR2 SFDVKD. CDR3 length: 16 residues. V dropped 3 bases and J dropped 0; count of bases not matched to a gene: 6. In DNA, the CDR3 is TGTGCCACCAGTGATCCGAATGGACAGGACCAAGAGACCCAGTACTTC. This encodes CATSDPNGQDQETQYF.

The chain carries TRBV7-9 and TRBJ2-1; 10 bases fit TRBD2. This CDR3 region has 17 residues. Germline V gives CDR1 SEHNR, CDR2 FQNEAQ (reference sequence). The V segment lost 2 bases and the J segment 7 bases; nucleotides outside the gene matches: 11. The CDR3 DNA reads TGTGCCAGCAGCTTAACCCCAATGGCTAGCGGGAGAAATGAGCAGTTCTTC. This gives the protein CASSLTPMASGRNEQFF.

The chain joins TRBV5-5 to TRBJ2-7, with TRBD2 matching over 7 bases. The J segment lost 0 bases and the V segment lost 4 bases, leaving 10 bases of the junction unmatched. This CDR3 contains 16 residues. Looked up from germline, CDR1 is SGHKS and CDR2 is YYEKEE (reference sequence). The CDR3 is CASSLRASGFSYEQYF. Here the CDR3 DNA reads TGTGCCAGCAGCCTCCGGGCTAGCGGTTTCTCCTACGAGCAGTACTTC.

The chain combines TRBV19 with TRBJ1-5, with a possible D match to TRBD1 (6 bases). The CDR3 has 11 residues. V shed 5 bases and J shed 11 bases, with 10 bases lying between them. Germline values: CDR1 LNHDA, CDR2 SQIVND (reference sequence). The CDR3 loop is CASSSGDAQHF. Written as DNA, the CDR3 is TGTGCCAGTAGTTCAGGGGACGCCCAGCATTTT.

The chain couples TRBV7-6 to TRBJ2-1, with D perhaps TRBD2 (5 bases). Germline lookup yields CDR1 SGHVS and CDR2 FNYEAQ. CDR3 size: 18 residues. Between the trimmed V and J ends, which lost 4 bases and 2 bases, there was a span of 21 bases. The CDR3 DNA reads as TGTGCCAGCAGCTCATTAGCGCCACTTGGGAATGCCTACAATGAGCAGTTCTTC. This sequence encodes CASSSLAPLGNAYNEQFF.

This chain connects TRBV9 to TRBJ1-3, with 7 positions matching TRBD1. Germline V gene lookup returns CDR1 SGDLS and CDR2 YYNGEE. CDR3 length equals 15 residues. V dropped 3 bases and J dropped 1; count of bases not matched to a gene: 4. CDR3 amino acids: CASSDRTGSGNTIYF. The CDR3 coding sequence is TGTGCCAGCAGCGACCGGACAGGATCTGGAAACACCATATATTTT. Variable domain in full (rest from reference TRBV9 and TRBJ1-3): DSGVTQTPKHLITATGQRVTLRCSPRSGDLSVYWYQQSLDQGLQFLIQYYNGEERAKGNILERFSAQQFPDLHSELNLSSLELGDSALYFCASSDRTGSGNTIYFGEGSWLTVV.